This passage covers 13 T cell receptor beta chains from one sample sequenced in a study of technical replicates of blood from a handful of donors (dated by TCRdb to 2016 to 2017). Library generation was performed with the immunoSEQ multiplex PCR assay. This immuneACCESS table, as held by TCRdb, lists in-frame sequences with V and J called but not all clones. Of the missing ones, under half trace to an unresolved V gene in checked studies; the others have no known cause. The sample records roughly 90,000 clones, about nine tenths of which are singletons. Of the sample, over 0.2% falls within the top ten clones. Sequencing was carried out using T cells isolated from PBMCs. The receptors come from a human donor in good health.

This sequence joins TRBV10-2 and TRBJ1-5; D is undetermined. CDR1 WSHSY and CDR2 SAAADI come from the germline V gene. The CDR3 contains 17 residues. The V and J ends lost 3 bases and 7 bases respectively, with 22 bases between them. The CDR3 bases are TGCGCCAGCAGTGATGTCGGTTGGGCATCGGCAGGCCAGCCCCAGCATTTT. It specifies CASSDVGWASAGQPQHF.

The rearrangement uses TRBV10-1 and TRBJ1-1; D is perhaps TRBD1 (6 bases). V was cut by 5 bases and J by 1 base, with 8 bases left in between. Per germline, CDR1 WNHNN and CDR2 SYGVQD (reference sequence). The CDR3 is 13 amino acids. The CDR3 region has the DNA TGCGCCAGCAGTACGGACAGGAACACTGAAGCTTTCTTT. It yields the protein CASSTDRNTEAFF.

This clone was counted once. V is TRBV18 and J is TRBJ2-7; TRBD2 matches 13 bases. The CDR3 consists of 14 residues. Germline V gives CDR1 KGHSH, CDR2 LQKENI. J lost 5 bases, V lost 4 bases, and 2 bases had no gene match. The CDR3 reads CASSQGLAGDEQYF. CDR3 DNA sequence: TGTGCCAGCTCACAAGGACTAGCGGGAGACGAGCAGTACTTC.

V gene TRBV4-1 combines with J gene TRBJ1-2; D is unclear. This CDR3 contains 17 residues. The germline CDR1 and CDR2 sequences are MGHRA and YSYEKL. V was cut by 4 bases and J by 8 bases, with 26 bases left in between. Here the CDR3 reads CASSPTRTTGSPNGYTF. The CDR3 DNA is TGCGCCAGCAGCCCGACCCGTACCACCGGGAGCCCAAACGGCTACACCTTC.

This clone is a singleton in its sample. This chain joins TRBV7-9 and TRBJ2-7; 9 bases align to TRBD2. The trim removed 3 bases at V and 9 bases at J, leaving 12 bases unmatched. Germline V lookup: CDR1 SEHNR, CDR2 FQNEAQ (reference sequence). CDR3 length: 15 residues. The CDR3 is CASSFGREGQRRQYF. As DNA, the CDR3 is TGTGCCAGCAGCTTTGGGCGGGAGGGCCAAAGGCGGCAGTACTTC.

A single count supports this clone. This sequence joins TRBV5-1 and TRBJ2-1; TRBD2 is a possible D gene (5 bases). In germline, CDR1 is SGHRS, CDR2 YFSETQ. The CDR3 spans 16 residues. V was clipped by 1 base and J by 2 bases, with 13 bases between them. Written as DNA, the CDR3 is TGCGCCAGCAGCTTGTACATGGACTTAACCTACAATGAGCAGTTCTTC. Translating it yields CASSLYMDLTYNEQFF.

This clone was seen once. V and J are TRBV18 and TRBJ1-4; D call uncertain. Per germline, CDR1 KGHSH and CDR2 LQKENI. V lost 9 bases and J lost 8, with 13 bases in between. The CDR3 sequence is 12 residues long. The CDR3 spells CASSPAWEKLFF. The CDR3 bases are TGTGCCAGTTCCCCAGCGTGGGAAAAACTGTTTTTT. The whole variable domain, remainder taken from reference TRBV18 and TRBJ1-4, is NAGVMQNPRHLVRRRGQEARLRCSPMKGHSHVYWYRQLPEEGLKFMVYLQKENIIDESGMPKERFSAEFPKEGPSILRIQQVVRGDSAAYFCASSPAWEKLFFGSGTQLSVL.

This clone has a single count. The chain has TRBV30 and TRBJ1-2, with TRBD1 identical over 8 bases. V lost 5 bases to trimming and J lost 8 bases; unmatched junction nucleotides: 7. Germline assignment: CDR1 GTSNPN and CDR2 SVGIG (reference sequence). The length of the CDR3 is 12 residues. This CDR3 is CAWATGGIGYTF. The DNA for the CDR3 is TGTGCCTGGGCTACAGGGGGGATAGGCTACACCTTC.

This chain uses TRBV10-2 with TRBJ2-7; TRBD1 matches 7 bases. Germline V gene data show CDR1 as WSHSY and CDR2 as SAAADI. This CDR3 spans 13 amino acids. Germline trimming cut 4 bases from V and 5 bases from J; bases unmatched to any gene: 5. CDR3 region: CASSANRGNEQYF. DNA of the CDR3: TGCGCCAGCAGTGCAAACAGGGGTAACGAGCAGTACTTC.

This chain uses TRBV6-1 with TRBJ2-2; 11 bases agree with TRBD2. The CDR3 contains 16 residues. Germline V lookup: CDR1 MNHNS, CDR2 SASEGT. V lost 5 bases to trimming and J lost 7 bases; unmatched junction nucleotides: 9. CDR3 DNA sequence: TGTGCCAGCAGTAAAGTAGCGGGAGGGCGTGGCGGGGAGCTGTTTTTT. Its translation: CASSKVAGGRGGELFF.

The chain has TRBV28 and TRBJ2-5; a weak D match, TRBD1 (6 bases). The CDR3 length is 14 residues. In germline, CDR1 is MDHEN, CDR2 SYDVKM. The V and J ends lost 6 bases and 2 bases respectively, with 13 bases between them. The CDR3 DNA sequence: TGTGCCAGCAGACAGGGAACAAGACAAGAGACCCAGTACTTC. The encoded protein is CASRQGTRQETQYF.

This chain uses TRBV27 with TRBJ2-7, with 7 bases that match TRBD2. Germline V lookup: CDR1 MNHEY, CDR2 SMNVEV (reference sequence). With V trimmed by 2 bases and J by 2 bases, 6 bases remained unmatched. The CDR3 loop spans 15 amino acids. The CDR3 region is CASSLGAGRAYEQYF. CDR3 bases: TGTGCCAGCAGTTTAGGAGCGGGGAGGGCCTACGAGCAGTACTTC.

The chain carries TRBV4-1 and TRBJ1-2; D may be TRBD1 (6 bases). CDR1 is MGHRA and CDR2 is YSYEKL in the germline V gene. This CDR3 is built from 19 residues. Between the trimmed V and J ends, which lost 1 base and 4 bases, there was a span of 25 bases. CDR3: CASSQVSQPTGFRLYGYTF. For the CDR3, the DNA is TGCGCCAGCAGCCAAGTATCCCAGCCAACAGGGTTCCGTCTCTATGGCTACACCTTC.